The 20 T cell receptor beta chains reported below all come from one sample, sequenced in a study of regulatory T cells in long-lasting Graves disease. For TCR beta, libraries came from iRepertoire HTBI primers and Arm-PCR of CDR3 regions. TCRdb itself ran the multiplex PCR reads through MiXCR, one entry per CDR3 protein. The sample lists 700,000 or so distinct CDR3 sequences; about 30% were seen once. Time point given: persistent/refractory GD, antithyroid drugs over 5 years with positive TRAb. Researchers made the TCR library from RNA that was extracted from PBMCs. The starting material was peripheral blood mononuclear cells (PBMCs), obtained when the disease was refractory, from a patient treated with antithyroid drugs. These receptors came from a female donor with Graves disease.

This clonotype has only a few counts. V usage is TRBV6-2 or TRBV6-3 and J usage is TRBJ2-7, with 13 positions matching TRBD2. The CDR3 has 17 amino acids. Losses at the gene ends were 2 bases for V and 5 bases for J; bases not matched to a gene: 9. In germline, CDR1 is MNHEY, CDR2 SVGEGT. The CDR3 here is CASSYGLAGESGNEQYF. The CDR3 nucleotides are TGTGCCAGCAGTTACGGACTAGCGGGAGAAAGCGGGAACGAGCAGTACTTC.

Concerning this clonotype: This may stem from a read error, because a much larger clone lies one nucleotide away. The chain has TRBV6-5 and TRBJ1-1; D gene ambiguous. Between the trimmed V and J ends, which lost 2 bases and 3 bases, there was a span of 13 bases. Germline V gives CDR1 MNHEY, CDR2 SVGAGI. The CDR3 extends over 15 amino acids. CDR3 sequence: CASSYGREADTEAFF. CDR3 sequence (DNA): TGTGCCAGCAGTTACGGGCGGGAGGCGGACACTGAAGCTTTCTTT.

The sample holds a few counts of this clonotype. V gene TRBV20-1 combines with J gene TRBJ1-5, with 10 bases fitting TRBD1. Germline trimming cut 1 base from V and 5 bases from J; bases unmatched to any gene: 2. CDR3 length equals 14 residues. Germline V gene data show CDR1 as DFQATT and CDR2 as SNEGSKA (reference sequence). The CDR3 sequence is CSARGGQGHQPQHF. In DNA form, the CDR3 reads TGCAGTGCTAGAGGGGGACAGGGGCATCAGCCCCAGCATTTT.

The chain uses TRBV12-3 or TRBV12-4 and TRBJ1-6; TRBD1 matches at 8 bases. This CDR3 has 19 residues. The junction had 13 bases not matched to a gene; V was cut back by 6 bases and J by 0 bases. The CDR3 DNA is TGTGCCAGCAGCCCGTGCAAGACAGGGGCAAGCTCCTATAATTCACCCCTCCACTTT. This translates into CASSPCKTGASSYNSPLHF.

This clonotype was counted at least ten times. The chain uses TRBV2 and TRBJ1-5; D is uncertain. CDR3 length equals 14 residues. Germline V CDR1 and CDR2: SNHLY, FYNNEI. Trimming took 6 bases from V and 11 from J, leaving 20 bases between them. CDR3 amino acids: CASRPTTYGVAQHF. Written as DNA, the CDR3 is TGTGCCAGCAGACCGACGACCTACGGCGTCGCCCAGCATTTT. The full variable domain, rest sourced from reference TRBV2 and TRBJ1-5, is EPEVTQTPSHQVTQMGQEVILRCVPISNHLYFYWYRQILGQKVEFLVSFYNNEISEKSEIFDDQFSVERPDGSNFTLKIRSTKLEDSAMYFCASRPTTYGVAQHFGDGTRLSIL.

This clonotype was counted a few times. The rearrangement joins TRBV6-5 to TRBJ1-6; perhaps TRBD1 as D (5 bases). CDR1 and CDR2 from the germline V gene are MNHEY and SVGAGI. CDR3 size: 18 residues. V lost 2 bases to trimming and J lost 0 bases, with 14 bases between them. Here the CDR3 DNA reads TGTGCCAGCAGTTACGCCCTACCAGGGAGCTCCTATAATTCACCCCTCCACTTT. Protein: CASSYALPGSSYNSPLHF.

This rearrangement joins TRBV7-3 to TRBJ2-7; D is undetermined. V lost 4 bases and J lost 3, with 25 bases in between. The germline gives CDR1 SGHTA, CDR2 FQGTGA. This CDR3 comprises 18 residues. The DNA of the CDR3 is TGTGCCAGCAGCTCGTCGACACGCCCAAAAGTGACCTACTACGAGCAGTACTTC. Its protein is CASSSSTRPKVTYYEQYF.

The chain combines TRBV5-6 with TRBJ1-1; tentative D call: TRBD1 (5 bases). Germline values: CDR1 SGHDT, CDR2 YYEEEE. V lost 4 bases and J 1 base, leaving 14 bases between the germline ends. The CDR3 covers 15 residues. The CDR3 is CASSLGVFANTEAFF. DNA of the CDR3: TGTGCCAGCAGCCTGGGGGTGTTCGCGAACACTGAAGCTTTCTTT.

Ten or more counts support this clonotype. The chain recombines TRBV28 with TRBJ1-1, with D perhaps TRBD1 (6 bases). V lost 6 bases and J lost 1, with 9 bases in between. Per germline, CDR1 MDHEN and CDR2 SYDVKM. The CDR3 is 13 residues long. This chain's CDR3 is CASRPGQNTEAFF. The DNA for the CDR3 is TGTGCCAGCAGGCCGGGACAGAACACTGAAGCTTTCTTT. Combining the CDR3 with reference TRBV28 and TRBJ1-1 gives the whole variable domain DVKVTQSSRYLVKRTGEKVFLECVQDMDHENMFWYRQDPGLGLRLIYFSYDVKMKEKGDIPEGYSVSREKKERFSLILESASTNQTSMYLCASRPGQNTEAFFGQGTRLTVV.

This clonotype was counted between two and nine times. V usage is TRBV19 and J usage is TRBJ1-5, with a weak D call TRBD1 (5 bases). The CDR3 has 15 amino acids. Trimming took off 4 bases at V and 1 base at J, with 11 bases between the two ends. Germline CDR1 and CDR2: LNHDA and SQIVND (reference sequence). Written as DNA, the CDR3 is TGTGCCAGTAGTAAGCAGGGTGGCAGCAATCAGCCCCAGCATTTT. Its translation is CASSKQGGSNQPQHF.

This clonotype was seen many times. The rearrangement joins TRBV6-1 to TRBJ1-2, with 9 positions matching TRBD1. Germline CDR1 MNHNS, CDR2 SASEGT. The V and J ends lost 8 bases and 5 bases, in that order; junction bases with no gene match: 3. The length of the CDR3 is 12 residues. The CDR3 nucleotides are TGTGCCAGCTTAGACAGGGGGTATGGCTACACCTTC. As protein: CASLDRGYGYTF.

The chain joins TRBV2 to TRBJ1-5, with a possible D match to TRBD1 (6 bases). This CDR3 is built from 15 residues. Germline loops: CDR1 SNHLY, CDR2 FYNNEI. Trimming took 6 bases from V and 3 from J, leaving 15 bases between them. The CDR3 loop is CASRGSGGHNQPQHF. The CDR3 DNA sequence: TGTGCCAGCAGGGGGAGTGGGGGACACAATCAGCCCCAGCATTTT.

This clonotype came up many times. The CDR3 is CASSLGFSSNYGYTF. CDR3 DNA: TGTGCCAGCAGTTTAGGCTTCAGCTCTAACTATGGCTACACCTTC. The rearrangement links TRBV28 to TRBJ1-2; unclear D gene. The V gene's germline CDR1 is MDHEN and CDR2 SYDVKM. This CDR3 spans 15 amino acids. Trimming took 2 bases from V and 0 from J, leaving 10 bases between them.

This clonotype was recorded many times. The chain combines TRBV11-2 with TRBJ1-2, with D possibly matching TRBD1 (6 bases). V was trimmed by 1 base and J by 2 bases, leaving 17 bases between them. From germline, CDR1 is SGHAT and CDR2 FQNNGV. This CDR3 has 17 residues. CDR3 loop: CASSLAATGKLNYGYTF. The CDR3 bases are TGTGCCAGCAGCTTAGCGGCCACAGGGAAGTTGAACTATGGCTACACCTTC.

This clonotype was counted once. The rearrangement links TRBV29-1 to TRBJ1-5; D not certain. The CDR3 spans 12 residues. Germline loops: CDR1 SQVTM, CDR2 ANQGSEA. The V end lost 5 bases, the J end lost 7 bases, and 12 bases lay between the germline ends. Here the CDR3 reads CSVRQVEQPQHF. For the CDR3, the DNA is TGCAGCGTTCGGCAGGTCGAGCAGCCCCAGCATTTT.

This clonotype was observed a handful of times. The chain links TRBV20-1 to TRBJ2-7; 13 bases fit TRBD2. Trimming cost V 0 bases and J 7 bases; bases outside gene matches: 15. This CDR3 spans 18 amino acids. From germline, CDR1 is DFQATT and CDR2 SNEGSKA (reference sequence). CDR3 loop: CSARDHTSGRALQVEQYF. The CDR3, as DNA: TGCAGTGCTAGAGATCATACTAGCGGGAGGGCCCTTCAGGTTGAGCAGTACTTC.

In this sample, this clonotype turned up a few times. The CDR3, as DNA: TGTGCCAGCAGTGAAGCCTCCGGGACGGCATACTATGGCTACACCTTC. Amino acids: CASSEASGTAYYGYTF. The chain has TRBV6-1 and TRBJ1-2; maybe TRBD1 (5 bases). Deletions cut 0 bases from V and 3 bases from J, with 14 bases between. Germline CDR1 and CDR2: MNHNS and SASEGT. This CDR3 contains 16 residues.

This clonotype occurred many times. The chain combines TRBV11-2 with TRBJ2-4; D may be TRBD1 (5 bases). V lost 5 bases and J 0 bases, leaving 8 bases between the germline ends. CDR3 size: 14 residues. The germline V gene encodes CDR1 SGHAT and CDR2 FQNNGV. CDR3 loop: CASSRTIAKNIQYF. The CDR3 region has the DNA TGTGCCAGCAGCCGGACAATAGCCAAAAACATTCAGTACTTC.

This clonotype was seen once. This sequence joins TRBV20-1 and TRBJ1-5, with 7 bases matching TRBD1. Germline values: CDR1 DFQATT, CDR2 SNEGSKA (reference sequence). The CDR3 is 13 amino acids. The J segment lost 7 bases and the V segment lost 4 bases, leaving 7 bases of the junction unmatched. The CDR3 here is CSAKRGDSQPQHF. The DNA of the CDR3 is TGCAGTGCTAAGAGAGGGGACAGCCAGCCCCAGCATTTT.

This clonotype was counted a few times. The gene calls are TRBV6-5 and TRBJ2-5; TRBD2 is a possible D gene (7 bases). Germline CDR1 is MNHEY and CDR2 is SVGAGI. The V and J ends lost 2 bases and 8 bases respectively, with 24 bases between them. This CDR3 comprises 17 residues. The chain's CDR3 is CASSYLPPPGEGGTQYF. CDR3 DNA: TGTGCCAGCAGTTACCTCCCTCCCCCAGGGGAGGGTGGTACCCAGTACTTC.